The clone carrying this TCR beta chain was seen only once. Its target is unknown. The germline V gene encodes CDR1 SGDLS and CDR2 YYNGEE. This CDR3 has 15 amino acids. Described time point: peak reinfection, 3 to 8 weeks after reinfection detection. No in vitro expansion preceded TCR sequencing of the sorted cells. The data were obtained in a study of memory CD8 T cells in hepatitis C reinfection. Study-wide background: A couple of donors cleared primary HCV but became chronic after reinfection. Reinfection meant HCV RNA positivity after two negatives ≥60 days apart. Between 3 and 8 weeks after reinfection detection, peak samples were drawn. Study-wide points: Conclusions on public clonotypes and secondary clearance were not definitive with five or six donors.

Produced via immunoSEQ multiplex PCR; TCRdb's table is partial and in-frame only. The sample records around 47,000 clones, over 75% being singletons. V usage is TRBV9 and J usage is TRBJ2-5; 13 positions agree with TRBD2. The J call could be wrong; TRBJ2-7 is a better fit for the DNA end. The sequence was obtained from a young man with hepatitis C virus infection. Sequenced: naive CD8+ T cells sorted from blood. CDR3 loop: CASSVGTSGSYEQYF. The CDR3 DNA reads TGTGCCAGCAGCGTAGGGACTAGCGGGAGCTACGAGCAGTACTTC.